This TCR beta chain was identified in a study of cytomegalovirus exposure and HLA in healthy donors. Study-level findings and limits: Diagnosis of cytomegalovirus status made by the classifier reportedly showed high specificity and sensitivity. CMV serostatus was the only recorded immune exposure for donors.

The PCR contained 60 Vbeta and 13 Jbeta primers. The protocol was immunoSEQ multiplex PCR, while the TCRdb copy is restricted to in-frame clones and leaves out a portion. The sample lists some 140,000 clones, about four fifths occurring once. Germline CDR1 reads MNHEY; CDR2 reads SVGAGI. V was pared by 0 bases and J by 4 bases, with 1 base of the junction left unmatched. The CDR3 loop spans 15 amino acids. This clone was observed a few times. Antigen unknown. The sequence was obtained from a man aged 25 to 45 in good health. The gene calls are TRBV6-5 and TRBJ2-5, with 11 bases aligning to TRBD1. The sequenced sample consisted of PBMCs. CDR3 in amino acids: CASSYSGTGGETQYF. The CDR3 DNA follows: TGTGCCAGCAGTTACTCCGGGACAGGGGGAGAGACCCAGTACTTC.